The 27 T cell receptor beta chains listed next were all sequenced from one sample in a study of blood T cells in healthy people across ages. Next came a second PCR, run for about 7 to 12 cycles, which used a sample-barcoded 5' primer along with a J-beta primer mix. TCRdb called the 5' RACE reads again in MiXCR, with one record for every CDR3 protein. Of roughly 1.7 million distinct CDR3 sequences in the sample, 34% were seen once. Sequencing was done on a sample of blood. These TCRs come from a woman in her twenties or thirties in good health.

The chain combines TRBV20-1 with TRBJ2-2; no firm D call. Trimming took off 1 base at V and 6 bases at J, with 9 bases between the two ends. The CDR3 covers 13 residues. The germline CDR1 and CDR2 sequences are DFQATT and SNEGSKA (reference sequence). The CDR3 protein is CSARAYAAGELFF. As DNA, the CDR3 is TGCAGTGCTAGAGCTTATGCGGCCGGGGAGCTGTTTTTT.

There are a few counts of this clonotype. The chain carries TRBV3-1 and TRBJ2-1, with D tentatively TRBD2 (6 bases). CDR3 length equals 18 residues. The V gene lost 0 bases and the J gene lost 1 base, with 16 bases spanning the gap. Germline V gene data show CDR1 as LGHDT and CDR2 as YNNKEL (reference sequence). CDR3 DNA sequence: TGTGCCAGCAGCCAAGATCTTGGTCCGAGCGGGTCCTACAATGAGCAGTTCTTC. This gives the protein CASSQDLGPSGSYNEQFF.

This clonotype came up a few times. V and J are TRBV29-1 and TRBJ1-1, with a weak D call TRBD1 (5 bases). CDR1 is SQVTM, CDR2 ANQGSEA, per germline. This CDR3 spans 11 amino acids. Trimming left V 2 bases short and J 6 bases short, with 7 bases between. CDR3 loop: CSVEQGPEAFF. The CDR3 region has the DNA TGCAGCGTTGAACAGGGTCCTGAAGCTTTCTTT.

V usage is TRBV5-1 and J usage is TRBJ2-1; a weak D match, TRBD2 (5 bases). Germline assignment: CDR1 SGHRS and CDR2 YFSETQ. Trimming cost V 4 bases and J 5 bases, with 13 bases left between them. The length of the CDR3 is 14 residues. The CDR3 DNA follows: TGCGCCAGCAGCCCCTCAGGAGGCCACAATGAGCAGTTCTTC. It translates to CASSPSGGHNEQFF.

In DNA, the CDR3 is TGTGCCAGCAGCGACCCCGGGACTAACTACAATGAGCAGTTCTTC. This encodes CASSDPGTNYNEQFF. The chain has TRBV11-2 and TRBJ2-1; 7 bases map to TRBD2. From germline, CDR1 is SGHAT and CDR2 FQNNGV. V lost 5 bases and J lost 3; bases outside the gene matches: 7. This CDR3 comprises 15 residues.

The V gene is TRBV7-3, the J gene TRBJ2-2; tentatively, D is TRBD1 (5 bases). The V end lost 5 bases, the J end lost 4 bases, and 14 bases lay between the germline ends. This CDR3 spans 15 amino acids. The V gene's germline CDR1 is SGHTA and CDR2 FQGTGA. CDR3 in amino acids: CASSLDITGTGELFF. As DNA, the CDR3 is TGTGCCAGCAGCCTTGACATAACAGGCACCGGGGAGCTGTTTTTT.

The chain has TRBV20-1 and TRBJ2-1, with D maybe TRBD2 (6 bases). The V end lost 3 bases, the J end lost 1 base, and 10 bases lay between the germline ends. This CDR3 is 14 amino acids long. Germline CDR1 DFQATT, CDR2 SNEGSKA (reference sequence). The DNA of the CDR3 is TGCAGTGCTAGTGATAGCGGTTCCTACAATGAGCAGTTCTTC. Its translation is CSASDSGSYNEQFF.

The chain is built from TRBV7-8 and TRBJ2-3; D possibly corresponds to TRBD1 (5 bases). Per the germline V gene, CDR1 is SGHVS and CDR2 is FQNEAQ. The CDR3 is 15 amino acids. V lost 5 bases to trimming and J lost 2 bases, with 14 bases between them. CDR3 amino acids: CASSRRQSVTDTQYF. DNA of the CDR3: TGTGCCAGCAGCCGTAGACAGAGTGTCACAGATACGCAGTATTTT.

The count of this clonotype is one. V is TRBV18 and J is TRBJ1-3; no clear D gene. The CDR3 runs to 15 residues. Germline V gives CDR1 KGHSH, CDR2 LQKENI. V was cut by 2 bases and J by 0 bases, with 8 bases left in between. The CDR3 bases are TGTGCCAGCTCACCAGGACCGGACTCTGGAAACACCATATATTTT. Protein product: CASSPGPDSGNTIYF.

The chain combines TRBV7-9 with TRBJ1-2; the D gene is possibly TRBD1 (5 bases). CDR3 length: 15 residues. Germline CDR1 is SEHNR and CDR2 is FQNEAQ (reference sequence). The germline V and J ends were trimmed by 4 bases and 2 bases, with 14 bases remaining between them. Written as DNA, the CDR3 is TGTGCCAGCAGCTATGAAGAGACAGCAAACTATGGCTACACCTTC. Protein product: CASSYEETANYGYTF. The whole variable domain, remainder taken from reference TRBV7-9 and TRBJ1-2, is DTGVSQNPRHKITKRGQNVTFRCDPISEHNRLYWYRQTLGQGPEFLTYFQNEAQLEKSRLLSDRFSAERPKGSFSTLEIQRTEQGDSAMYLCASSYEETANYGYTFGSGTRLTVV.

The CDR3 sequence is CASSEARLAQEQFF. CDR3 nucleotide sequence: TGTGCCAGCAGTGAAGCTAGGCTAGCCCAAGAGCAGTTCTTC. The chain carries TRBV2 and TRBJ2-1, with D perhaps matching TRBD2 (5 bases). This CDR3 is built from 14 residues. Germline V gene lookup returns CDR1 SNHLY and CDR2 FYNNEI. The germline V and J ends were trimmed by 0 bases and 10 bases, with 13 bases remaining between them.

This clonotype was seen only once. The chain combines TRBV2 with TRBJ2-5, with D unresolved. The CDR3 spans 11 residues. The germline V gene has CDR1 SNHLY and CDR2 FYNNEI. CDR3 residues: CATAAQETQYF. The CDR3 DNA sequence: TGTGCTACAGCTGCCCAAGAGACCCAGTACTTC.

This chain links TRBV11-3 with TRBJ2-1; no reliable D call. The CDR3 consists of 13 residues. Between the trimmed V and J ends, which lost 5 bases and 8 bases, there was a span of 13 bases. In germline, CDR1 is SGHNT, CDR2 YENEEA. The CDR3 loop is CASSPRMVDEQFF. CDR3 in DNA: TGTGCCAGCAGCCCCCGGATGGTCGATGAGCAGTTCTTC.

The CDR3 region has the DNA TGTGCCAGCAGCGTATCATGGTCCCCCTGGGAGACCCAGTACTTC. Its protein is CASSVSWSPWETQYF. The rearrangement uses TRBV9 and TRBJ2-5; no reliable D call. Germline values: CDR1 SGDLS, CDR2 YYNGEE. Trimming took 1 base from V and 5 from J, leaving 15 bases between them. CDR3 length: 15 residues.

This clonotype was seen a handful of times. CDR3 sequence (DNA): TGCGCCAGCAGCACGGACAGTCGCTACGAGCAGTACTTC. The encoded protein is CASSTDSRYEQYF. The chain joins TRBV5-1 to TRBJ2-7, with D perhaps TRBD1 (6 bases). CDR1 is SGHRS, CDR2 YFSETQ, per germline. Trimming pared 4 bases from V and 3 bases from J, leaving 11 bases between. This CDR3 has 13 residues.

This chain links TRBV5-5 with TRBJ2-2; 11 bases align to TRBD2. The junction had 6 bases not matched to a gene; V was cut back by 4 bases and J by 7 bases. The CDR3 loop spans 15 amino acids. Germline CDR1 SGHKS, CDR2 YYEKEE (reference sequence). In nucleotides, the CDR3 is TGTGCCAGCAGCCTTAGCGGGGGGGCCAACGGGGAGCTGTTTTTT. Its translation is CASSLSGGANGELFF. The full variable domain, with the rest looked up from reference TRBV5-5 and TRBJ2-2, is DAGVTQSPTHLIKTRGQQVTLRCSPISGHKSVSWYQQVLGQGPQFIFQYYEKEERGRGNFPDRFSARQFPNYSSELNVNALLLGDSALYLCASSLSGGANGELFFGEGSRLTVL.

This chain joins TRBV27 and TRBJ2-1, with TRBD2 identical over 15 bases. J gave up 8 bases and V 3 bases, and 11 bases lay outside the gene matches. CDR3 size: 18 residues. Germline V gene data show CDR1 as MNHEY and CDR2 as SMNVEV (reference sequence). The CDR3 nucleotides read TGTGCCAGCAGTTTCCTCGGACTAGCGGGAGGGGTACACGATGAGCAGTTCTTC. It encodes CASSFLGLAGGVHDEQFF.

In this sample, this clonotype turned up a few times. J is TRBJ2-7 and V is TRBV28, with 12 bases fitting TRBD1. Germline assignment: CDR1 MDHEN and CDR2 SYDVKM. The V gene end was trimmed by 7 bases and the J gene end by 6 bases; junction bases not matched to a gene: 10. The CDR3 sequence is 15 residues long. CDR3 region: CASTRPGQGAPEQYF. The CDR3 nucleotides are TGTGCCAGCACCCGACCGGGACAGGGGGCGCCCGAGCAGTACTTC.

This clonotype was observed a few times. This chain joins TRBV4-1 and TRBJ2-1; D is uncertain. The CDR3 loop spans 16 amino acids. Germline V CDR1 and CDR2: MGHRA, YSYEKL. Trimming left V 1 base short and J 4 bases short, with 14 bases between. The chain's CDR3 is CASSQALTRYYNEQFF. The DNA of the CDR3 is TGCGCCAGCAGCCAAGCGCTGACTCGATATTACAATGAGCAGTTCTTC.

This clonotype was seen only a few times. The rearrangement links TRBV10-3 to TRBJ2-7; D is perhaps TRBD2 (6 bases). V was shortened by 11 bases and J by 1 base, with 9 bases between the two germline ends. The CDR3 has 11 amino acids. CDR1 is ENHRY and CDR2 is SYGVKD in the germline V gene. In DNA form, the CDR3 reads TGTGCCGCCGGGGGTTCCTACGAGCAGTACTTC. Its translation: CAAGGSYEQYF.

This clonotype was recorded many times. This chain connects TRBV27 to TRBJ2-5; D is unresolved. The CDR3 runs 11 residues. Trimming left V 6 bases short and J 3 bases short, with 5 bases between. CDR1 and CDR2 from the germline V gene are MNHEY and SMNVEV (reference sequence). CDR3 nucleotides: TGTGCCAGCAGAATAAAAGAGACCCAGTACTTC. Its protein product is CASRIKETQYF.

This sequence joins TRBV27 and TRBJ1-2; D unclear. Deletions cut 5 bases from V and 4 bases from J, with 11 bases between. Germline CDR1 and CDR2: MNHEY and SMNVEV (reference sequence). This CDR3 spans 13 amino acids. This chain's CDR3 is CASSPSRGYGYTF. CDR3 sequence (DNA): TGTGCCAGCAGTCCGTCGCGGGGCTATGGCTACACCTTC.

Written as DNA, the CDR3 is TGCGCCAGCTCCCTAAGGTCGCAGGGTCAAGATACGCAGTATTTT. Protein sequence: CASSLRSQGQDTQYF. The V and J genes are TRBV10-1 and TRBJ2-3; D is possibly TRBD1 (5 bases). This CDR3 spans 15 amino acids. V was shortened by 8 bases and J by 5 bases, with 20 bases between the two germline ends. The germline V gene encodes CDR1 WNHNN and CDR2 SYGVQD (reference sequence).

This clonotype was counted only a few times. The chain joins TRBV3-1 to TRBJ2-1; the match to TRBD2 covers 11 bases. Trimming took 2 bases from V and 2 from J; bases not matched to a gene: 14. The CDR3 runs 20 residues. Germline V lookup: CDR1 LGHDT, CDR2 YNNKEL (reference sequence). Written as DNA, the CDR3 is TGTGCCAGCAGCCAAATTAGCGGGGGGGCTGAGGTTGGGACCTACAATGAGCAGTTCTTC. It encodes CASSQISGGAEVGTYNEQFF.

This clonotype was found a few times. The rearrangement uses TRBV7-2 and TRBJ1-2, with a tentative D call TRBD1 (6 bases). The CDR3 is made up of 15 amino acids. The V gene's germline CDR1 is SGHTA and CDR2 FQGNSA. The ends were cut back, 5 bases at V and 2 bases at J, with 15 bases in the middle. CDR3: CASSTGHPPNYGYTF. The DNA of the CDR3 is TGTGCCAGCAGCACGGGACACCCACCGAACTATGGCTACACCTTC. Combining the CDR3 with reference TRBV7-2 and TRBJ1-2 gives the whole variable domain GAGVSQSPSNKVTEKGKDVELRCDPISGHTALYWYRQSLGQGLEFLIYFQGNSAPDKSGLPSDRFSAERTGGSVSTLTIQRTQQEDSAVYLCASSTGHPPNYGYTFGSGTRLTVV.

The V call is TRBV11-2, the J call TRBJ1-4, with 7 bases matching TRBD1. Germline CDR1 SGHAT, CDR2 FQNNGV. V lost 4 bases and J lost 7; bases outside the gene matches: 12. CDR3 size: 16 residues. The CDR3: CASSSGGAGGSEKLFF. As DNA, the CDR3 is TGTGCCAGCAGCTCGGGCGGGGCAGGGGGATCTGAAAAACTGTTTTTT.

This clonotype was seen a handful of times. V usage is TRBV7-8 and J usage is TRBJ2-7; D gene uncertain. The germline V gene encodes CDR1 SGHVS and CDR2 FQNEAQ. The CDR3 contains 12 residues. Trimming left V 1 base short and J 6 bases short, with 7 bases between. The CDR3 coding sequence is TGTGCCAGCAGCTTAGTGTCGGTCGAGCAGTACTTC. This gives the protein CASSLVSVEQYF.